This T cell receptor beta chain originates from a study of cytomegalovirus exposure and HLA in healthy donors. With regard to this clone: Its antigen is not known.

The V segment lost 10 bases and the J segment 7 bases; nucleotides outside the gene matches: 14. Germline loops: CDR1 MNHEY, CDR2 SMNVEV (reference sequence). The CDR3 is 14 residues long. General observations from the study: When the data were analyzed later, several of the most significant clusters appeared to be linked to common viral pathogens. TCR beta chains associated with HLA were, in a later analysis, more clonally expanded than equally common others. Most TCR beta V segments were productive about 87% or about 30% of the time in an earlier analysis.

Researchers ran the PCR with 60 Vbeta and 13 Jbeta primers. In the authors' workflow: Approximately 9.9 million shared chains were among the roughly 80 million unique TCR beta chains that a later analysis counted. Profiled with immunoSEQ multiplex PCR; TCRdb holds only in-frame clones, not every one. V and J calls and clone size come straight from that table; D and trimming were deduced from the DNA. The data show roughly 120,000 clones, about 80% seen once. This rearrangement joins TRBV27 to TRBJ2-7, with 9 positions matching TRBD2. The sample taken for sequencing was PBMCs. The TCR comes from a man aged 30 to 39 in good health and CMV-seronegative. DNA of the CDR3: TGTGCCACCAACGGGCTAGCGGGGACCCGGGAGCAGTACTTC. This encodes CATNGLAGTREQYF.